Following are 10 T cell receptor beta chains from one sample sequenced in a study of T-cell reconstitution after alpha-beta-depleted transplantation in children. Researchers prepared the TCRbeta library using unique molecular identifiers, the study reports. TCRdb re-called the PCR reads through MiXCR, storing one row per CDR3 protein. Of about 190,000 distinct CDR3 sequences in the sample, about 6.8% are singletons; the top ten hold roughly 3%. The specimen comprised PBMCs from the stem cell graft donor, sampled from the stem cell graft. The receptor source for this set is a human donor who donated a stem cell graft to a child with Wiskott-Aldrich syndrome.

V usage is TRBV12-3 or TRBV12-4 and J usage is TRBJ2-2; possible D gene TRBD2, 6 bases. The V gene lost 2 bases and the J gene lost 4 bases, with 11 bases spanning the gap. This CDR3 region has 15 residues. CDR3 nucleotide sequence: TGTGCCAGCAGTTTACGGGGGTTCGGCACCGGGGAGCTGTTTTTT. It yields the protein CASSLRGFGTGELFF.

Many counts were recorded for this clonotype. The rearrangement uses TRBV12-3 or TRBV12-4 and TRBJ2-7; TRBD1 agrees at 7 bases. This CDR3 has 15 residues. Trimming at V came to 5 bases and at J to 1 base, leaving 8 bases not matched to a gene. CDR3 residues: CASSPSGTESYEQYF. CDR3 nucleotides: TGTGCCAGCAGTCCCTCTGGGACAGAGTCCTACGAGCAGTACTTC.

V is TRBV7-8 and J is TRBJ2-3; 14 positions match TRBD2. The CDR3 sequence is 16 residues long. Germline CDR1 SGHVS, CDR2 FQNEAQ. The junction had 4 bases not matched to a gene; V was cut back by 2 bases and J by 6 bases. The CDR3 sequence: CASSLRTSGRSDTQYF. Written as DNA, the CDR3 is TGTGCCAGCAGCTTACGGACTAGCGGGAGGTCCGATACGCAGTATTTT.

The chain employs TRBV28 and TRBJ2-3; 8 bases match TRBD1. This CDR3 spans 17 amino acids. The germline V gene has CDR1 MDHEN and CDR2 SYDVKM. V lost 4 bases and J lost 0; bases outside the gene matches: 9. CDR3 in DNA: TGTGCCAGCAGTTCCCCCGGCGGGGACAGGAGCACAGATACGCAGTATTTT. Translating gives CASSSPGGDRSTDTQYF.

At least ten counts were recorded for this clonotype. This chain uses TRBV7-9 with TRBJ2-3; no clear D gene. CDR1 and CDR2 from the germline V gene are SEHNR and FQNEAQ (reference sequence). V gave up 5 bases and J gave up 2 bases, with 14 bases separating them. The length of the CDR3 is 15 residues. The CDR3 coding sequence is TGTGCCAGCAGCGTGAAGATCTTGGCCACAGATACGCAGTATTTT. This encodes CASSVKILATDTQYF.

This clonotype was counted ten times or more. The chain carries TRBV6-1 and TRBJ1-6, with D uncertain. Germline lookup yields CDR1 MNHNS and CDR2 SASEGT. The CDR3 is 15 residues long. Trimming cost V 4 bases and J 5 bases, with 12 bases left between them. CDR3 loop: CASSVLILDNSPLHF. DNA for the CDR3: TGTGCCAGCAGTGTCCTGATCCTGGATAATTCACCCCTCCACTTT.

The table lists this clonotype with many counts. The rearrangement links TRBV24-1 to TRBJ2-7; maybe TRBD1 (6 bases). The CDR3 runs to 15 residues. Per the germline V gene, CDR1 is KGHDR and CDR2 is SFDVKD. Trimming took off 5 bases at V and 4 bases at J, with 17 bases between the two ends. The CDR3 nucleotides are TGTGCCACCAGTGGCCCCGGGACACAAGGATACGAGCAGTACTTC. This encodes CATSGPGTQGYEQYF.

This clonotype has a count of ten or more. The chain combines TRBV12-3 or TRBV12-4 with TRBJ1-3; D call uncertain. The V end was cut by 3 bases, the J end by 0 bases, with 6 bases between. This CDR3 comprises 14 residues. This CDR3 is CASSFISSGNTIYF. CDR3 DNA: TGTGCCAGCAGTTTTATTAGCTCTGGAAACACCATATATTTT.

This clonotype was observed a few times. The DNA of the CDR3 is TGTGCCAGCAGTTACTGGGGGACGCGCGTCGATAGCAATCAGCCCCAGCATTTT. Protein sequence: CASSYWGTRVDSNQPQHF. V and J are TRBV6-2 or TRBV6-3 and TRBJ1-5, with D tentatively TRBD1 (5 bases). Trimming took 1 base from V and 0 from J, leaving 16 bases between them. The CDR3 loop spans 18 amino acids. The germline V gene encodes CDR1 MNHEY and CDR2 SVGEGT.

This clonotype was observed at least ten times. J is TRBJ2-5 and V is TRBV9; D possibly corresponds to TRBD2 (5 bases). The CDR3 loop spans 14 amino acids. The V gene lost 0 bases and the J gene lost 4 bases, with 10 bases spanning the gap. The V gene's germline CDR1 is SGDLS and CDR2 YYNGEE. CDR3 protein: CASSVELVGETQYF. The DNA of the CDR3 is TGTGCCAGCAGCGTAGAACTAGTGGGAGAGACCCAGTACTTC.